This T cell receptor (beta chain) was sequenced during a study of siplizumab effects on memory and regulatory T cells. This clone was counted a few times. The antigen is not known. The sample has other DNA sequences that encode this CDR3 too. Profiling relied on immunoSEQ multiplex PCR, and the TCRdb table lists in-frame clones only, not all of them. The sample contains almost 15,000 clones, 40% to 55% of which appear only once. Responder and stimulator cells in the mixed lymphocyte reaction were cultured together for more than five days at 37°C. The material sequenced was CFSE-low (dividing) CD4+ T cells sorted from an allogeneic mixed lymphocyte reaction. The TCR sequence derives from a human donor in good health; the cells came from an allogeneic mixed lymphocyte reaction. Some clones in this sample may be carry-over from other donors' samples.

The CDR3 DNA sequence: TGTGCAAGTCGCTTAGAGGGGTGGACTAGCGGGAGACAAGAGACCCAGTACTTC. It is translated as CASRLEGWTSGRQETQYF. This sequence joins TRBV12-2 and TRBJ2-5; the D segment call TRBD2 is taken from the table without a DNA check. TRBV12-2 constitutes a pseudogene. CDR3 length equals 18 residues.